These T cell receptor beta chains were read from a single sample in a study of patients and donors after allogeneic stem cell transplantation. TCRdb itself ran the RT-PCR reads through MiXCR, one entry per CDR3 protein. This table has tens of thousands of distinct CDR3 sequences, 5% appearing once. Material: blood, either unsorted or a sorted T cell fraction (not recorded which). The source is a human donor who was either an allogeneic HSCT recipient or a stem cell or donor lymphocyte infusion donor (not recorded which). It is not recorded whose cells these are; they may come from a transplant donor. Each CDR3 is given with its conserved first and last residue. D genes are given only for firm matches. The size field is filled for only some rows; it gives once, few, many or a size class.

d_gene	v_gene	abundance	j_gene	len	CDR3nt	CDR3aa
.	TRBV5-6	many	TRBJ1-1	12	TGTGCCAGCAGCTCGAGCGACGCTGAAGCTTTCTTT	CASSSSDAEAFF
TRBD1	TRBV4-2	.	TRBJ1-2	15	TGTGCCAGCAGCCCCGGACAGGGGGATTACTATGGCTACACCTTC	CASSPGQGDYYGYTF
.	TRBV19	few	TRBJ1-5	15	TGTGCCAGTAGTCGACAGGTGGATAGCAATCAGCCCCAGCATTTT	CASSRQVDSNQPQHF
TRBD1	TRBV2	many	TRBJ2-5	15	TGTGCCAGCAGTGAAATGGGACAGAATCAAGAGACCCAGTACTTC	CASSEMGQNQETQYF
.	TRBV2	few	TRBJ1-2	15	TGTGCCAGCAGTGTCGTCGGTGTGGGGGCGCGGGGCTACACCTTC	CASSVVGVGARGYTF
.	TRBV9	.	TRBJ2-6	16	TGTGCCAGCAGCGACACACAGGGTGCCGGGGCCAACGTCCTGACTTTC	CASSDTQGAGANVLTF
.	TRBV12-3/TRBV12-4	many	TRBJ2-2	15	TGTGCCAGCAGTTTACCTCTAATGGGTACCGGGGAGCTGTTTTTT	CASSLPLMGTGELFF
.	TRBV9	many	TRBJ1-1	14	TGTGCCAGCAGCGTAGGATCTGAGCCCCGTGAAGCTTTCTTT	CASSVGSEPREAFF
.	TRBV9	few	TRBJ1-6	16	TGTGCCAGCAGCGTAGGGGTGGAAAATTATAATTCACCCCTCCACTTT	CASSVGVENYNSPLHF
TRBD1	TRBV18	many	TRBJ2-7	15	TGTGCCAGCTCACCGACGACAGGGCGGGTGGGCGAGCAGTACTTC	CASSPTTGRVGEQYF
.	TRBV29-1	many	TRBJ2-5	11	TGCAGCGCTCTTCGGGGAGAGACCCAGTACTTC	CSALRGETQYF
.	TRBV11-2	medium-sized	TRBJ1-1	16	TGTGCCAGCAGCTCTATCTCGGGACCGCGGAACACTGAAGCTTTCTTT	CASSSISGPRNTEAFF
TRBD1	TRBV6-1	many	TRBJ1-5	14	TGTGCCAGCAGGGGACAGGGGACCAATCAGCCCCAGCATTTT	CASRGQGTNQPQHF
.	TRBV20-1	many	TRBJ2-7	14	TGCAGTGCTAGGCCCAGGGTCCTCTCCTACGAGCAGTACTTC	CSARPRVLSYEQYF
.	TRBV27	many	TRBJ2-6	15	TGTGCCAGCAGTTTAGGGATCGGGGGGGCCAACGTCCTGACTTTC	CASSLGIGGANVLTF
TRBD1	TRBV20-1	few	TRBJ2-7	15	TGCAGTGTCCCCCGCCCCAGGGGGAGCTCCTACGAGCAGTACTTC	CSVPRPRGSSYEQYF
.	TRBV11-2	.	TRBJ1-5	14	TGTGCCAGCAGCTTACAGGGAGTCAATCAGCCCCAGCATTTT	CASSLQGVNQPQHF
.	TRBV2	many	TRBJ1-1	15	TGTGCCAGCAGTCGGGTGGGGGCCCTGAACACTGAAGCTTTCTTT	CASSRVGALNTEAFF
.	TRBV12-3/TRBV12-4	many	TRBJ1-1	12	TGTGCCAGCAGTTTTTTGGACGGTGAAGCTTTCTTT	CASSFLDGEAFF
.	TRBV14	many	TRBJ1-5	13	TGTGCCAGCAGCCCCTCAGGGAATCAGCCCCAGCATTTT	CASSPSGNQPQHF
TRBD2	TRBV4-1	.	TRBJ2-7	16	TGCGCCAGCAGCCAACCATCCCGCGGGAGGTTGAACGAGCAGTACTTC	CASSQPSRGRLNEQYF
.	TRBV11-3	many	TRBJ2-3	16	TGTGCCAGCAGCACCGGAGGATTTTCTAGCACAGATACGCAGTATTTT	CASSTGGFSSTDTQYF
.	TRBV7-9	.	TRBJ1-2	13	TGTGCCAGCAGCTCGTCGGAGTTCTATGGCTACACCTTC	CASSSSEFYGYTF
.	TRBV5-6	many	TRBJ2-1	12	TGTGCCAGCAGCGCACAGGGTAGGGAACAGTTCTTC	CASSAQGREQFF
.	TRBV27	many	TRBJ1-5	15	TGTGCCAGCAGGGTCCCGGACTATAGCAATCAGCCCCAGCATTTT	CASRVPDYSNQPQHF
.	TRBV20-1	many	TRBJ1-1	12	TGCAGTGCTAGCCGGGACATAGAAGATGGTTTCTTT	CSASRDIEDGFF
.	TRBV15	many	TRBJ1-2	16	TGTGCCACCAGCAGAGATCTGGCAGCATTTAACTATGGCTACACCTTC	CATSRDLAAFNYGYTF
TRBD1	TRBV5-1	many	TRBJ2-3	15	TGCGCCAGCAGCAGGGGACAGGGGCCCACAGATACGCAGTATTTT	CASSRGQGPTDTQYF
.	TRBV5-1	many	TRBJ2-3	14	TGCGCCAGCAGCTTGGGGAGAAGCACAGATACGCAGTATTTT	CASSLGRSTDTQYF
TRBD1	TRBV25-1	many	TRBJ2-7	16	TGTGCCAGCAGTGATTTAGGGGGCCCCAGCTCCTACGAGCAGTACTTC	CASSDLGGPSSYEQYF
.	TRBV2	few	TRBJ1-2	13	TGTGCCAGCAGTGGGCAGGCTAACTATGGCTACACCTTC	CASSGQANYGYTF
.	TRBV2	many	TRBJ2-1	11	TGTGCCAGCGGGACTGACAATGAGCAGTTCTTC	CASGTDNEQFF
.	TRBV18	many	TRBJ2-7	14	TGTGCCAGCTCACAGTTCAGGGAGATACGCGAGCAGTACTTC	CASSQFREIREQYF
TRBD1	TRBV9	.	TRBJ1-3	13	TGTGCCAGCAGCGTGGACAGGGGGGACACCATATATTTT	CASSVDRGDTIYF
TRBD2	TRBV20-1	.	TRBJ2-1	15	TGCAGTGCTAGATCTACCCTAGCGGTATCAAATGAGCAGTTCTTC	CSARSTLAVSNEQFF
.	TRBV5-6	many	TRBJ2-5	14	TGTGCCAGCAGCCCCCCGACTAGACAAGAGACCCAGTACTTC	CASSPPTRQETQYF
.	TRBV4-1	many	TRBJ1-4	14	TGCGCCAGCAGCCAAGCAGGGTGGCGTGAAAAACTGTTTTTT	CASSQAGWREKLFF
TRBD1	TRBV7-8	.	TRBJ2-5	16	TGTGCCAGCAGCTTTCTTGTGACAGGGGGCCAAGAGACCCAGTACTTC	CASSFLVTGGQETQYF
TRBD1	TRBV4-2	many	TRBJ1-2	16	TGTGCCAGCAGCCAAGATGGGACAGGGGGCAGCTATGGCTACACCTTC	CASSQDGTGGSYGYTF
TRBD1	TRBV7-3	.	TRBJ2-3	18	TGTGCCAGCAGCTTAAATCCGTTTCAGGGGGACAGCACAGATACGCAGTATTTT	CASSLNPFQGDSTDTQYF
TRBD1	TRBV18	many	TRBJ2-5	13	TGTGCCAGCTCACCGACCAACACAGGGGACAAGTACTTC	CASSPTNTGDKYF
TRBD2	TRBV6-5	many	TRBJ2-5	14	TGTGCCAGCAGTTACATAAGCGGGGAAGAGACCCAGTACTTC	CASSYISGEETQYF
.	TRBV18	many	TRBJ1-1	13	TGTGCCAGCTCACCATCCCAGAACACTGAAGCTTTCTTT	CASSPSQNTEAFF
.	TRBV4-1	few	TRBJ2-2	17	TGCGCCAGCAGCCAAGATTGGTGGCCTAGAAACACCGGGGAGCTGTTTTTT	CASSQDWWPRNTGELFF
TRBD2	TRBV5-1	.	TRBJ2-7	13	TGCGCCACCAGTACACACACGGGAGGCGAGCAGTACTTC	CATSTHTGGEQYF
.	TRBV3-1	.	TRBJ2-7	15	TGTGCCAGCAGCCAGGACAGAGTGGGCTCCTACGAGCAGTACTTC	CASSQDRVGSYEQYF
.	TRBV7-9	few	TRBJ1-4	16	TGTGCCAGCAGAGGGCCACTAGGGATCGGGGATGAAAAACTGTTTTTT	CASRGPLGIGDEKLFF
.	TRBV5-1	many	TRBJ2-2	16	TGCGCCAGCACCCCCCCGGCAGGGGAGAACACCGGGGAGCTGTTTTTT	CASTPPAGENTGELFF
.	TRBV12-3/TRBV12-4	many	TRBJ1-2	12	TGTGCCAGCAGTCTACCTCAGCGCGGCTACACCTTC	CASSLPQRGYTF
.	TRBV5-6	.	TRBJ1-6	16	TGTGCCAGCACCGAACAGGGAAGGACCTATAATTCACCCCTCCACTTT	CASTEQGRTYNSPLHF
.	TRBV6-2/TRBV6-3	many	TRBJ2-1	15	TGTGCCAGCAGTTACTCGGGCTTCGAAGGAGAGCAGCAGTTCTTC	CASSYSGFEGEQQFF
TRBD2	TRBV6-1	many	TRBJ2-7	18	TGTGCCAGCAGTGAATTACTAGCGGGAGCGAATTGGGCCTACGAGCAGTACTTC	CASSELLAGANWAYEQYF
.	TRBV5-1	few	TRBJ2-1	15	TGCGCCAGCAGCCCAGGCAGTAGCGGTTACAATGAGCAGTTCTTC	CASSPGSSGYNEQFF
TRBD2	TRBV3-1	many	TRBJ2-7	16	TGTGCCAGCAGCCAGGGGTTTAGCGGGATAACCTACGAGCAGTACTTC	CASSQGFSGITYEQYF
.	TRBV9	many	TRBJ2-5	15	TGTGCCAGCAGCGTAGCCCCCCATACCGAAGAGACCCAGTACTTC	CASSVAPHTEETQYF
.	TRBV15	many	TRBJ2-1	15	TGTGCCACCAGCAGCCACTCCGTCGATTACAATGAGCAGTTCTTC	CATSSHSVDYNEQFF
.	TRBV11-3	many	TRBJ1-1	14	TGTGCCAGCAGCCTCGTGGCAGGGAACCTTGAAGCTTTCTTT	CASSLVAGNLEAFF
TRBD1	TRBV12-3/TRBV12-4	few	TRBJ2-4	18	TGTGCCAGCAGCGCACTCGGGACAGCCCTAGGGGGCAAAAACATTCAGTACTTC	CASSALGTALGGKNIQYF